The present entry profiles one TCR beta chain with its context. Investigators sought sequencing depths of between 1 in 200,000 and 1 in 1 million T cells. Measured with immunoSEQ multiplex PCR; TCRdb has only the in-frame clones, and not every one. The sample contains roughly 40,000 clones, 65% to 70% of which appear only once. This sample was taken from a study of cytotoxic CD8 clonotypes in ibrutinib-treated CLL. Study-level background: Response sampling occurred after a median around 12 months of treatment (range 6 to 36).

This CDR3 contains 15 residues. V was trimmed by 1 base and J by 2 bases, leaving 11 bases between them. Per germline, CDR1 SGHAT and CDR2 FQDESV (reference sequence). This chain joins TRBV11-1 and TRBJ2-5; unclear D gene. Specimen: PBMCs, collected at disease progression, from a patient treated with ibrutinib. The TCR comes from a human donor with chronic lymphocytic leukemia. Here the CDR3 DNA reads TGTGCCAGCAGCTTAGAGGTTGGCAGGCAAGAGACCCAGTACTTC. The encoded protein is CASSLEVGRQETQYF.